A selection of T cell receptor beta chains follows, all from one sample in a study of breast tumors, draining lymph nodes, adjacent tissues. TCRdb analysed the multiplex PCR reads with MiXCR anew, one entry per CDR3 protein. The sample lists about 180,000 distinct CDR3 sequences; approximately 30% were seen once. The sequenced material came from axillary lymph node tissue. Every receptor here comes from a female donor with breast cancer. Some clones in this sample may be carry-over from other donors' samples. CDR3s include the opening cysteine and the closing phenylalanine or tryptophan. Fields, in order: CDR3 DNA, CDR3 protein, clone size, D gene, J gene, V gene. D genes are given only for firm matches. Only part of the rows carry a size: once, few, many, or a class if the clone is expanded.

TGTGCCAGCAGCTTGACGGGGGGGAGAAATGAGCAGTTCTTC CASSLTGGRNEQFF . TRBD2 TRBJ2-1 TRBV5-6
TGTGCCAGCAGCCAAGATCGTTACAGGGGCACCGGGGAGCTGTTTTTT CASSQDRYRGTGELFF many TRBD1 TRBJ2-2 TRBV14
TGTGCCAGCAGCTTAGTGTGGCGGGAGCCCGTCACCGGGCAGCTGCTTTTT CASSLVWREPVTGQLLF . TRBD2 TRBJ2-2 TRBV7-8
TGTGCCAGCAGCGGACAGGCCCTTTATGGCTACACCTTC CASSGQALYGYTF many TRBD1 TRBJ1-2 TRBV7-9
TGTGCCAGCTCCCCAGGGGACACCCAGTACCACGAGCAGTACTTC CASSPGDTQYHEQYF few . TRBJ2-7 TRBV27
TGTGCCAGTAGGGCAAAAAGCGGGGGTCCCTACAATGAGCAGTTCTTC CASRAKSGGPYNEQFF many TRBD2 TRBJ2-1 TRBV19
TGCAGTGCTAGAGATTCAAGCACAGGGGAGCTGTTTTTT CSARDSSTGELFF . . TRBJ2-2 TRBV20-1
TGCAGCGTTCAGGACAGGGCAGTCACGCAGTATTTT CSVQDRAVTQYF . TRBD1 TRBJ2-3 TRBV29-1
TGTGCCAGCGCCAGGGACATCACTGGGGCCAACGTCCTGACTTTC CASARDITGANVLTF many . TRBJ2-6 TRBV6-5
TGTGCCAGCAGCTTGCGACTAGCGGGAGTGGCCTACGAGCAGTACTTC CASSLRLAGVAYEQYF many TRBD2 TRBJ2-7 TRBV7-2
TGTGCCAGCAGCCGGCGGGGGGCGTCCACAGATACGCAGTATTTT CASSRRGASTDTQYF many TRBD2 TRBJ2-3 TRBV5-4
TGTGCCAGCACCGCCCTAGCGGGAGGCTACAATGAGCAGTTCTTC CASTALAGGYNEQFF few TRBD2 TRBJ2-1 TRBV6-5
TGTGCGGGGAAGGAGGCTAACGACTACGAGCAGTACTTC CAGKEANDYEQYF many . TRBJ2-7 TRBV30
TGCAGTGCTTTCGTACGCAGGGCCTCCTATGGCTACACCTTC CSAFVRRASYGYTF . . TRBJ1-2 TRBV29-1
TGTGCCAGCAGCTTGCGACTAGCGGGGGGCCCTGGCCAACAAGAGACCCAGTACTTC CASSLRLAGGPGQQETQYF many TRBD2 TRBJ2-5 TRBV5-5
TGTGCCACCAGCGGAGAACGAGGGAGTGGGTACGAGCAGTACTTC CATSGERGSGYEQYF many . TRBJ2-7 TRBV15
TGCAGCGTTGACGTGGGTGGGGGGTATGGCTACACCTTC CSVDVGGGYGYTF many . TRBJ1-2 TRBV29-1
TGTGCCAGCAGCTTGTTGGGGGGGGAGCAGTACTTC CASSLLGGEQYF . TRBD2 TRBJ2-7 TRBV5-4
TGTGCCACCAGCCCGGGACTAGCGGGAGCCACGCAGTATTTT CATSPGLAGATQYF . TRBD2 TRBJ2-3 TRBV24-1
TGTGCCAGCAGCGTAGGGGCTTGGGCCTACAATGAGCAGTTCTTC CASSVGAWAYNEQFF many . TRBJ2-1 TRBV9
TGTGCCACCAGCAGAGATCGGGTTGGTCCCTATAATCTACCCCTCCACTTT CATSRDRVGPYNLPLHF . . TRBJ1-6 TRBV15
TGTGCCAGCAGTGCACGACTAGGGGCCTACAATGAGCAGTTCTTC CASSARLGAYNEQFF . . TRBJ2-1 TRBV27
TGTGCCAGCAGTCCCTCGGGGGGGGCAGGGTATGGCTACACCTTC CASSPSGGAGYGYTF . . TRBJ1-2 TRBV6-5
TGTGCCAGCAGCCGGGACAGGTTCTACGAGCAGTACTTC CASSRDRFYEQYF few TRBD1 TRBJ2-7 TRBV6-5
TGCGCCAGCAGCGAGGGCTTCAGGGACACCGGGGAGCTGTTTTTT CASSEGFRDTGELFF many . TRBJ2-2 TRBV10-2